A selection of T cell receptor beta chains follows, all from one sample in a study of beta chain features in type 1 diabetes. Profiled with immunoSEQ multiplex PCR; TCRdb holds only in-frame clones, not every one. The table lists just over 600,000 clones, about 14% of them singletons. Input material: naive CD4+ T cells from blood. These receptors were collected from a man aged 18 to 35 in good health. Each CDR3 is given with its conserved first and last residue. The D gene is left open where the match is weak. Clone size is given for some rows only: seen once, a few or many times, or a class if the clone is expanded.

D: TRBD1
V: TRBV4-2
J: TRBJ2-7
size: -
DNA: TGTGCCAGCAGCCCGCAGGGGGACTACGAGCAGTACTTC
CDR3: CASSPQGDYEQYF

D: -
V: TRBV7-9
J: TRBJ2-1
size: -
DNA: TGTGCCAGCAGCTTAATGGGGCGTAAGTTCTTC
CDR3: CASSLMGRKFF

D: TRBD2
V: TRBV10-3
J: TRBJ2-1
size: -
DNA: TGTGCCACTACGGGACTAGCGGGGGCCGGGGATGAGCAGTTCTTC
CDR3: CATTGLAGAGDEQFF

D: -
V: TRBV19
J: TRBJ1-2
size: -
DNA: TGTGCCAGTAGCCGATCACCAGGGGTGGACTATGGCTACACCTTC
CDR3: CASSRSPGVDYGYTF

D: TRBD1
V: TRBV5-1
J: TRBJ1-1
size: -
DNA: TGCGCCAGTTCCTGGACAGGGCGGGTCACTGAAGCTTTCTTT
CDR3: CASSWTGRVTEAFF

D: -
V: TRBV13
J: TRBJ1-1
size: -
DNA: TGTGCCAGCAGCTACAGGAACACTGAAGCTTTCTTT
CDR3: CASSYRNTEAFF

D: -
V: TRBV5-4
J: TRBJ1-5
size: few
DNA: TGCGCCAGCAGCCACGACACCGATCAGCCCCAGCATTTT
CDR3: CASSHDTDQPQHF

D: -
V: TRBV7-2
J: TRBJ2-1
size: once
DNA: TGTGCCAGCAGGGCCCCCTATCCCTACAATGAGCAGTTCTTC
CDR3: CASRAPYPYNEQFF

D: -
V: TRBV2
J: TRBJ2-4
size: once
DNA: TGTGCCAGCACCCCTGATGGCCTAGCCAAAAACATTCAGTACTTC
CDR3: CASTPDGLAKNIQYF

D: TRBD1
V: TRBV11-2
J: TRBJ2-1
size: -
DNA: TGTGCCAGCAGCTTTCAGGGACAGGGAAACGATGAGCAGTTCTTC
CDR3: CASSFQGQGNDEQFF

D: TRBD1
V: TRBV6-5
J: TRBJ1-4
size: -
DNA: TGTGCCAGCAGTGGTACAGGGGTAGGGGAAAAACTGTTTTTT
CDR3: CASSGTGVGEKLFF

D: -
V: TRBV5-4
J: TRBJ2-7
size: -
DNA: TGTGCCAGCAGCTTGTTAACAGGTGGGCCCTACGAGCAGTACTTC
CDR3: CASSLLTGGPYEQYF

D: -
V: TRBV7-2
J: TRBJ1-2
size: -
DNA: TGTGCCAGCAGTGTTCGACAGGACTATGGCTACACCTTC
CDR3: CASSVRQDYGYTF

D: -
V: TRBV5-4
J: TRBJ2-5
size: -
DNA: TGTGCCGCAAGAGATAAAGGGGATCGGGAGACCCAGTACTTC
CDR3: CAARDKGDRETQYF

D: -
V: TRBV30
J: TRBJ1-5
size: -
DNA: TGTGCCTGGAGTGTACGTCAGCCCTACAATCAGCCCCAGCATTTT
CDR3: CAWSVRQPYNQPQHF

D: TRBD2
V: TRBV5-6
J: TRBJ2-3
size: -
DNA: TGTGCCAGCAGCCCCGGGACTAGCGGGAGAAGCCTCACAGATACGCAGTATTTT
CDR3: CASSPGTSGRSLTDTQYF

D: -
V: TRBV9
J: TRBJ2-4
size: -
DNA: TGTGCCAGCAGCGTAGGTCATCAGGATAAAGGCATTCAGTACTTC
CDR3: CASSVGHQDKGIQYF

D: -
V: TRBV5-1
J: TRBJ2-1
size: few
DNA: TGCGCCAGCAGCCCCATGGGCAATGAGCAGTTCTTC
CDR3: CASSPMGNEQFF

D: -
V: TRBV9
J: TRBJ2-1
size: -
DNA: TGTGCCAGCAGCGTATTGGGAGCAGCCTACAATGAGCAGTTCTTC
CDR3: CASSVLGAAYNEQFF